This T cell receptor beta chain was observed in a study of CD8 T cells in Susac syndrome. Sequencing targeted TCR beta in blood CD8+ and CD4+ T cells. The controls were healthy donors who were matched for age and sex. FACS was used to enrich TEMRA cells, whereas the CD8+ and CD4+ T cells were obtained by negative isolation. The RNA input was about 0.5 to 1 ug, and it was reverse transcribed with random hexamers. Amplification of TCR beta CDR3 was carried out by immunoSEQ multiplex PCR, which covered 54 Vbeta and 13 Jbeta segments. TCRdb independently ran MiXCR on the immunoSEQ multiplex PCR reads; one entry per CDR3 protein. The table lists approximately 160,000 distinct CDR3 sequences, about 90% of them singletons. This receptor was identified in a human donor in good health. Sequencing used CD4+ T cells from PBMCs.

CDR3 amino acids: CASSSRGREGRNEQFF. CDR3 nucleotides: TGTGCCAGCAGCTCCCGTGGGCGGGAGGGCCGTAATGAGCAGTTCTTC. The rearrangement links TRBV7-2 to TRBJ2-1; 9 bases line up with TRBD2. The trim removed 4 bases at V and 7 bases at J, leaving 11 bases unmatched. Germline V lookup: CDR1 SGHTA, CDR2 FQGNSA. CDR3 size: 16 residues.